The sequence of this T cell receptor beta chain was determined in a study of T cells in Graves' hyperthyroidism and ophthalmopathy. Ten or more counts support this clonotype. TCR beta CDR3 regions were amplified from RNA transcripts. During a first-round RT-PCR of the TCR CDR3, the HTBI primer set was used. TCRdb re-derived calls from the multiplex PCR reads in MiXCR, one entry per CDR3 protein. The data show more than 350,000 distinct CDR3 sequences, roughly 15% seen once. Germline lookup yields CDR1 ENHRY and CDR2 SYGVKD. The CDR3 consists of 15 residues. The junction had 10 bases not matched to a gene; V was cut back by 8 bases and J by 6 bases.

The specimen sequenced was blood. This chain links TRBV10-3 with TRBJ2-7; 13 bases are shared with TRBD2. This clonotype was obtained from a woman aged 55-70 years with Graves' ophthalmopathy. The CDR3 reads CAIGVPGLAGVEQYF. The CDR3 nucleotides read TGTGCCATCGGGGTCCCCGGACTAGCGGGAGTCGAGCAGTACTTC.